These 8 T cell receptor beta chains share one sample of origin, sequenced in a study of cytomegalovirus exposure and HLA in healthy donors. Assay: immunoSEQ multiplex PCR; the TCRdb copy retains only in-frame clones and omits some. The sample shows 150,000 to 200,000 clones, 80% to 90% of them seen only once. Sample: PBMCs. Receptors originate from a woman aged 30 to 39 in good health and CMV-seronegative.

This chain joins TRBV5-1 and TRBJ2-3; 8 bases agree with TRBD1. Germline V gene lookup returns CDR1 SGHRS and CDR2 YFSETQ. After removal of 4 bases from V and 1 base from J, the junction contained 2 bases not matched to a gene. CDR3 length equals 14 residues. The CDR3 loop reads CASSPTGGTDTQYF. The DNA of the CDR3 is TGCGCCAGCAGCCCGACAGGGGGCACAGATACGCAGTATTTT.

The chain uses TRBV6-4 and TRBJ2-6, with 9 bases aligning to TRBD1. V gave up 7 bases and J gave up 1 base; unmatched junction bases: 5. The CDR3 runs to 16 residues. Germline CDR1 and CDR2: MRHNA and SNTAGT. CDR3 in DNA: TGTGCCAGCACCCCGACAGGGGGTTCTGGGGCCAACGTCCTGACTTTC. As protein: CASTPTGGSGANVLTF.

The chain couples TRBV18 to TRBJ2-7; tentative D call: TRBD2 (5 bases). The CDR3 is 13 residues long. V dropped 3 bases and J dropped 1 base, with 7 bases sitting between them. CDR1 KGHSH and CDR2 LQKENI come from the germline V gene. CDR3 region: CASSPGISYEQYF. The DNA for the CDR3 is TGTGCCAGCTCACCCGGGATTTCCTACGAGCAGTACTTC.

The chain recombines TRBV30 with TRBJ2-2; 7 positions match TRBD1. The CDR3 consists of 14 residues. The V segment lost 4 bases and the J segment 6 bases; nucleotides outside the gene matches: 8. The germline gives CDR1 GTSNPN, CDR2 SVGIG (reference sequence). The CDR3 DNA reads TGTGCCTGGAAAATCAGGGGGTTCGCCGGGGAGCTGTTTTTT. Translating gives CAWKIRGFAGELFF.

The chain combines TRBV4-1 with TRBJ2-7, with 8 bases identical to TRBD2. V shed 1 base and J 3 bases; nucleotides not matched to a gene: 5. Looked up from germline, CDR1 is MGHRA and CDR2 is YSYEKL. The CDR3 is made up of 15 amino acids. The CDR3 reads CASSQVSGSFYEQYF. The CDR3 DNA sequence: TGCGCCAGCAGCCAAGTGAGCGGGAGCTTCTACGAGCAGTACTTC.

The rearrangement uses TRBV19 and TRBJ2-7, with a possible D match to TRBD1 (6 bases). V gave up 5 bases and J gave up 0 bases, with 14 bases separating them. The germline gives CDR1 LNHDA, CDR2 SQIVND (reference sequence). CDR3 length: 15 amino acids. DNA for the CDR3: TGTGCCAGTAGTTTTGACAGGTCGAGCTCCTACGAGCAGTACTTC. Encoded protein: CASSFDRSSSYEQYF.

The chain joins TRBV30 to TRBJ1-5; TRBD1 aligns across 7 bases. Per the germline V gene, CDR1 is GTSNPN and CDR2 is SVGIG (reference sequence). The V and J ends lost 3 bases and 4 bases, in that order; junction bases with no gene match: 6. The length of the CDR3 is 14 residues. This CDR3 is CAWSRGQPNQPQHF. Here the CDR3 DNA reads TGTGCCTGGAGCCGGGGACAGCCAAATCAGCCCCAGCATTTT.

The chain combines TRBV5-1 with TRBJ1-6; TRBD1 is a possible D gene (6 bases). Germline loops: CDR1 SGHRS, CDR2 YFSETQ. The CDR3 is 16 amino acids. V dropped 0 bases and J dropped 6 bases, with 13 bases sitting between them. CDR3 sequence: CASSLVTGRGNSPLHF. In DNA form, the CDR3 reads TGCGCCAGCAGCTTGGTGACAGGCAGGGGTAATTCACCCCTCCACTTT.